Following are 27 T cell receptor beta chains from one sample sequenced in a study of T cells after yellow fever vaccination. TCRdb fed the 5' RACE reads into MiXCR, producing one record per CDR3 protein. The table includes under 550,000 distinct CDR3 sequences, 21% detected once. Sequencing was performed on PBMCs, taken roughly 23 days after the first yellow fever vaccination. The receptor set was obtained from a man between 18 and 35 years old who received the YFV17D yellow fever vaccine.

This clonotype was counted between two and nine times. CDR3 sequence reads: CASSRGWSQYF. Written as DNA, the CDR3 is TGTGCCAGCAGTCGAGGATGGTCCCAGTACTTC. The chain uses TRBV12-3 or TRBV12-4 and TRBJ2-5, with no clear D. The CDR3 length is 11 residues. The ends were cut back, 5 bases at V and 9 bases at J, with 10 bases in the middle.

The chain recombines TRBV5-1 with TRBJ1-3; 9 bases agree with TRBD1. J lost 9 bases, V lost 0 bases, and 7 bases had no gene match. The germline CDR1 and CDR2 sequences are SGHRS and YFSETQ. The CDR3 has 15 amino acids. CDR3 DNA sequence: TGCGCCAGCAGCTTGGGGACAGGGGAATTGGGCACCATATATTTT. This gives the protein CASSLGTGELGTIYF.

In its sample, this clonotype was seen a few times. V is TRBV7-2 and J is TRBJ2-7; perhaps TRBD2 as D (5 bases). This CDR3 spans 15 amino acids. Germline V gene data show CDR1 as SGHTA and CDR2 as FQGNSA. The V end lost 6 bases, the J end lost 3 bases, and 18 bases lay between the germline ends. CDR3 coding DNA: TGTGCCAGCAGTCCAACCCCGGGGAGTAACTACGAGCAGTACGTC. It yields the protein CASSPTPGSNYEQYV.

The sample holds a few counts of this clonotype. This sequence joins TRBV20-1 and TRBJ2-5, with 9 bases identical to TRBD2. Germline V gene sequence: CDR1 DFQATT, CDR2 SNEGSKA (reference sequence). This CDR3 is 14 amino acids long. Losses at the gene ends were 5 bases for V and 2 bases for J; bases not matched to a gene: 6. The CDR3 DNA reads as TGCAGTGCTCGACAAGCGGGGGGACAAGAGACCCAGTACTTC. Its protein product is CSARQAGGQETQYF.

This clonotype was seen a few times. The chain carries TRBV5-1 and TRBJ2-2; TRBD2 matches at 8 bases. The CDR3 covers 15 residues. V was clipped by 0 bases and J by 5 bases; unmatched bases: 3. CDR1 is SGHRS and CDR2 is YFSETQ in the germline V gene. The CDR3 DNA reads as TGCGCCAGCAGCTTGGAACTAGCGGATACCGGGGAGCTGTTTTTT. It specifies CASSLELADTGELFF.

This clonotype showed up just once. The V and J genes are TRBV20-1 and TRBJ2-1; 13 bases map to TRBD2. V lost 6 bases, J lost 4 bases, and 6 bases stayed unmatched. The CDR3 has 15 residues. The germline CDR1 and CDR2 sequences are DFQATT and SNEGSKA (reference sequence). The CDR3 coding sequence is TGCAGTGCACGGACTAGCGGGGGCCATTACAATGAGCAGTTCTTC. This translates into CSARTSGGHYNEQFF.

This clonotype has more than one count but fewer than ten. The genes are TRBV15 and TRBJ2-3; tentative D call: TRBD1 (6 bases). V lost 3 bases, J lost 0 bases, and 19 bases lay in between. CDR1 is LNHNV and CDR2 is YYDKDF in the germline V gene (reference sequence). The CDR3 has 18 amino acids. DNA for the CDR3: TGTGCCACCAGCAGGTACGGCCGCAGGGGCTCTAGCACAGATACGCAGTATTTT. Amino acid sequence: CATSRYGRRGSSTDTQYF.

The gene calls are TRBV24-1 and TRBJ2-3; D might be TRBD2 (6 bases). In germline, CDR1 is KGHDR, CDR2 SFDVKD. Trimming took 2 bases from V and 9 from J, leaving 11 bases between them. This CDR3 is built from 13 residues. For the CDR3, the DNA is TGTGCCACCAGTGATTGGGACTCTCAAACGCAGTATTTT. Its translation is CATSDWDSQTQYF.

This sequence joins TRBV15 and TRBJ2-3; 9 bases agree with TRBD2. V shed 1 base and J 5 bases; nucleotides not matched to a gene: 7. In germline, CDR1 is LNHNV, CDR2 YYDKDF (reference sequence). The CDR3 length is 16 residues. CDR3 nucleotides: TGTGCCACCAGCAGAGGAGCGGGGGGACGTCTAGATACGCAGTATTTT. Its protein is CATSRGAGGRLDTQYF. The variable domain in full, with the rest retrieved from reference TRBV15 and TRBJ2-3, is DAMVIQNPRYQVTQFGKPVTLSCSQTLNHNVMYWYQQKSSQAPKLLFHYYDKDFNNEADTPDNFQSRRPNTSFCFLDIRSPGLGDTAMYLCATSRGAGGRLDTQYFGPGTRLTVL.

This clonotype occurred a few times. The gene calls are TRBV5-1 and TRBJ1-3, with D possibly TRBD1 on 5 matching bases. Germline CDR1 SGHRS, CDR2 YFSETQ. The CDR3 is 15 amino acids. V shed 2 bases and J shed 4 bases, with 13 bases lying between them. CDR3 bases: TGCGCCAGCAGCTTCACCGGGACCCGAGGAAACACCATATATTTT. It encodes CASSFTGTRGNTIYF.

V and J are TRBV20-1 and TRBJ2-7; 7 bases map to TRBD1. Germline-derived CDR1 and CDR2 are DFQATT and SNEGSKA (reference sequence). The CDR3 has 12 residues. The junction had 3 bases not matched to a gene; V was cut back by 4 bases and J by 3 bases. CDR3 protein: CSATGQDYEQYF. The CDR3 DNA follows: TGCAGTGCTACAGGACAGGACTACGAGCAGTACTTC.

The gene calls are TRBV9 and TRBJ2-5, with 7 positions matching TRBD1. Germline CDR1 reads SGDLS; CDR2 reads YYNGEE. The CDR3 has 15 residues. V lost 3 bases, J lost 4 bases, and 9 bases stayed unmatched. CDR3 sequence (DNA): TGTGCCAGCAGCGAGACAGGGAGTCTCGGAGAGACCCAGTACTTC. This codes for CASSETGSLGETQYF.

This chain links TRBV6-2 or TRBV6-3 with TRBJ2-1; the match to TRBD2 covers 9 bases. The CDR3 extends over 16 amino acids. Germline V gene data show CDR1 as MNHEY and CDR2 as SVGEGT. J gave up 6 bases and V 2 bases, and 8 bases lay outside the gene matches. For the CDR3, the DNA is TGTGCCAGCAGTTACCCAACTAGCGGGCGCGCCAATGAGCAGTTCTTC. It translates to CASSYPTSGRANEQFF.

Only a few counts were recorded for this clonotype. The rearrangement uses TRBV29-1 and TRBJ1-5; 8 bases line up with TRBD1. This CDR3 has 13 residues. The J segment lost 2 bases and the V segment lost 8 bases, leaving 5 bases of the junction unmatched. Germline CDR1 reads SQVTM; CDR2 reads ANQGSEA. DNA of the CDR3: TGCAGCTACACAGGGGGAGGCAATCAGCCCCAGCATTTT. Protein product: CSYTGGGNQPQHF. The full variable domain, with the rest looked up from reference TRBV29-1 and TRBJ1-5, is SAVISQKPSRDICQRGTSLTIQCQVDSQVTMMFWYRQQPGQSLTLIATANQGSEATYESGFVIDKFPISRPNLTFSTLTVSNMSPEDSSIYLCSYTGGGNQPQHFGDGTRLSIL.

This clonotype was detected many times. This chain connects TRBV9 to TRBJ2-2, with a tentative D call TRBD2 (5 bases). The CDR3 is 12 amino acids. V was shortened by 2 bases and J by 8 bases, with 7 bases between the two germline ends. CDR1 and CDR2 (germline): SGDLS, YYNGEE. The CDR3, as DNA: TGTGCCAGCAGCGTCGGGGTAGGGGAGCTGTTTTTT. Translating gives CASSVGVGELFF.

The table lists this clonotype with many counts. For the CDR3, the DNA is TGCGCCAGCAGCTTGGAGGCAGGGTCCTACAATGAGCAGTTCTTC. It codes for CASSLEAGSYNEQFF. The rearrangement uses TRBV5-1 and TRBJ2-1, with D maybe TRBD1 (5 bases). V was shortened by 0 bases and J by 1 base, with 8 bases between the two germline ends. Germline values: CDR1 SGHRS, CDR2 YFSETQ. CDR3 length: 15 amino acids.

The chain joins TRBV7-9 to TRBJ2-3, with TRBD1 identical over 7 bases. J was trimmed by 1 base and V by 2 bases; bases with no gene match: 3. The CDR3 extends over 15 amino acids. CDR1 SEHNR and CDR2 FQNEAQ come from the germline V gene (reference sequence). This chain's CDR3 is CASSLRTGGTDTQYF. In DNA form, the CDR3 reads TGTGCCAGCAGCTTACGGACAGGCGGCACAGATACGCAGTATTTT. The variable domain in full, completed from reference TRBV7-9 and TRBJ2-3, reads DTGVSQNPRHKITKRGQNVTFRCDPISEHNRLYWYRQTLGQGPEFLTYFQNEAQLEKSRLLSDRFSAERPKGSFSTLEIQRTEQGDSAMYLCASSLRTGGTDTQYFGPGTRLTVL.

This clonotype was counted between two and nine times. This chain joins TRBV5-1 and TRBJ2-7, with D unresolved. Germline values: CDR1 SGHRS, CDR2 YFSETQ. The CDR3 is 14 amino acids. The V and J ends lost 0 bases and 3 bases respectively, with 10 bases between them. The CDR3 protein is CASSLDGRDYEQYV. For the CDR3, the DNA is TGCGCCAGCAGCTTGGACGGCAGAGACTACGAGCAGTACGTC.

This clonotype was detected a few times. V usage is TRBV7-2 and J usage is TRBJ2-5; 7 bases are shared with TRBD1. Germline V gene data show CDR1 as SGHTA and CDR2 as FQGNSA. Trimming took 5 bases from V and 3 from J; bases not matched to a gene: 6. This CDR3 has 14 residues. CDR3 sequence (DNA): TGTGCCAGCAGCCAGGGACAGAGTAAAGAGACCCAGTACTTC. Its protein is CASSQGQSKETQYF.

This chain links TRBV6-6 with TRBJ1-1; D unclear. V lost 7 bases and J lost 4, with 10 bases in between. This CDR3 has 12 amino acids. Per the germline V gene, CDR1 is MNHNY and CDR2 is SVGAGI (reference sequence). CDR3 nucleotides: TGTGCCAGCACCGACGGAGCCACTGAAGCTTTCTTT. Amino acids: CASTDGATEAFF.

A few counts support this clonotype. The chain's CDR3 is CASNLHLAGGAEQFF. For the CDR3, the DNA is TGTGCCAGCAACCTACACCTAGCGGGGGGGGCTGAGCAGTTCTTC. The rearrangement joins TRBV5-5 to TRBJ2-1; TRBD2 agrees at 12 bases. Germline V CDR1 and CDR2: SGHKS, YYEKEE (reference sequence). The CDR3 runs 15 residues. The ends lost 6 bases at V and 9 bases at J; junction bases unmatched: 10. The complete variable domain, with remaining parts taken from reference TRBV5-5 and TRBJ2-1, reads DAGVTQSPTHLIKTRGQQVTLRCSPISGHKSVSWYQQVLGQGPQFIFQYYEKEERGRGNFPDRFSARQFPNYSSELNVNALLLGDSALYLCASNLHLAGGAEQFFGPGTRLTVL.

This clonotype was seen more than once but under ten times. The V and J genes are TRBV7-2 and TRBJ2-5; 8 bases map to TRBD2. This CDR3 comprises 16 residues. V was clipped by 4 bases and J by 2 bases; unmatched bases: 9. Looked up from germline, CDR1 is SGHTA and CDR2 is FQGNSA. CDR3 amino acids: CASSSISGVLQETQYF. The CDR3 DNA is TGTGCCAGCAGCTCCATTAGCGGGGTTCTGCAAGAGACCCAGTACTTC.

This chain links TRBV11-2 with TRBJ2-1; unclear D gene. There are 13 residues in the CDR3. Trimming pared 5 bases from V and 0 bases from J, leaving 5 bases between. Germline assignment: CDR1 SGHAT and CDR2 FQNNGV. This chain's CDR3 is CASSRVSYNEQFF. CDR3 nucleotide sequence: TGTGCCAGCAGCCGGGTCTCCTACAATGAGCAGTTCTTC.

This clonotype has more than one count but fewer than ten. The CDR3 loop reads CSAVQGSGTEAFF. Written as DNA, the CDR3 is TGCAGTGCCGTCCAAGGTTCCGGCACTGAAGCTTTCTTT. V and J are TRBV20-1 and TRBJ1-1; D not resolved. The CDR3 covers 13 residues. V gave up 6 bases and J gave up 4 bases, with 15 bases separating them. CDR1 and CDR2 from the germline V gene are DFQATT and SNEGSKA (reference sequence).

In DNA, the CDR3 is TGTGCCATCAGTGAGTATCCAGGAGAAAGGGGATACGAGCAGTACTTC. Translation gives CAISEYPGERGYEQYF. This sequence joins TRBV10-3 and TRBJ2-7, with a possible D match to TRBD1 (5 bases). The germline V and J ends were trimmed by 1 base and 4 bases, with 17 bases remaining between them. CDR3 length equals 16 residues. Germline assignment: CDR1 ENHRY and CDR2 SYGVKD.

This sequence joins TRBV15 and TRBJ1-2; 7 bases line up with TRBD1. Trimming at V came to 1 base and at J to 7 bases, leaving 9 bases not matched to a gene. Germline values: CDR1 LNHNV, CDR2 YYDKDF (reference sequence). The CDR3 contains 15 residues. The chain's CDR3 is CATSRAGQEVFGYTF. DNA of the CDR3: TGTGCCACCAGCAGAGCTGGACAGGAGGTCTTTGGCTACACCTTC.

V usage is TRBV4-3 and J usage is TRBJ2-5; D is ambiguous. The CDR3 spans 14 residues. The V end lost 1 base, the J end lost 7 bases, and 13 bases lay between the germline ends. Germline V CDR1 and CDR2: LGHNA, YSLEER. CDR3: CASSQGTLDGTQYF. CDR3 nucleotides: TGCGCCAGCAGCCAAGGGACCTTAGATGGGACCCAGTACTTC.